The rows below give T cell receptor beta chains drawn from one sample of a study of T cells after yellow fever vaccination. TCRdb reprocessed the 5' RACE reads via MiXCR and lists one record per CDR3 protein. The sample includes under 250,000 distinct CDR3 sequences, 6.9% of them seen just once. The input for sequencing was CD4+ T cells sorted from PBMCs, taken 15 days after the yellow fever booster vaccination. The receptors derive from a man in his thirties or forties who received the YFV17D yellow fever vaccine. CDR3s include the opening cysteine and the closing phenylalanine or tryptophan. Fields, in order: J gene, V gene, clone size, D gene, CDR3 DNA, CDR3 protein. The D gene is left open where the match is weak. Rows may omit the clone size; those that give it use once, few, many or a size class.

>TRBJ2-5|TRBV20-1|many|.
TGCAGTGCTAGGGACGGCTGGGAGACCCAGTACTTC
CSARDGWETQYF
>TRBJ2-7|TRBV7-9|.|.
TGTGCCAGCAGCCCGGAACCTGGTGGGGGGCGCAACGAGCAGTACTTC
CASSPEPGGGRNEQYF
>TRBJ2-1|TRBV5-1|few|TRBD1
TGCGCCAGCAGCGCCCCCCGGACAGGGTTCAATGAGCAGTTCTTC
CASSAPRTGFNEQFF
>TRBJ2-4|TRBV20-1|many|.
TGCAGTGCTATCCAGACCCTAGCCAAAAACATTCAGTACTTC
CSAIQTLAKNIQYF
>TRBJ2-5|TRBV20-1|few|.
TGCAGTGCTAGAGCGTCGGAAAATACGGCTCGGACCCAGTACTTC
CSARASENTARTQYF
>TRBJ2-7|TRBV12-3/TRBV12-4|.|TRBD2
TGTGCCAGCACCGGGTCCGCTAGCGGACCCTACGAGCAGTACTTC
CASTGSASGPYEQYF
>TRBJ2-3|TRBV20-1|.|TRBD2
TGCAGTACACTTAGCGGGGCTAGCACAGATACGCAGTATTTT
CSTLSGASTDTQYF
>TRBJ1-5|TRBV10-3|.|.
TGTGCCATCAGTGAACAGTTCAATCAGCCCCAGCATTTT
CAISEQFNQPQHF
>TRBJ2-7|TRBV5-1|few|.
TGCGCCAGCAGCCCCGGGACTGCGGCTAGGTACGAGCAGTACTTC
CASSPGTAARYEQYF
>TRBJ2-5|TRBV11-2|few|.
TGTGCCAGCAGGACTGGACAGGGAGGGGTCCAAGAGACCCAGTACTTC
CASRTGQGGVQETQYF
>TRBJ2-6|TRBV6-5|few|TRBD1
TGTGCCAGCAGTCACTGGACAGGGGGGGGTGCTGGGGCCAACGTCCTGACTTTC
CASSHWTGGGAGANVLTF
>TRBJ2-3|TRBV5-1|.|TRBD2
TGCGCCAGCAGGGGACTAGCGCAGAGCACAGATACGCAGTATTTT
CASRGLAQSTDTQYF
>TRBJ2-1|TRBV30|few|.
TGTGCCTGGTCCCGGACCCTCCTCGGCAATGAGCAGTTCTTC
CAWSRTLLGNEQFF
>TRBJ1-3|TRBV5-8|few|.
TGTGCCAGCAGCGCCAGGACAAACACCATATATTTT
CASSARTNTIYF
>TRBJ2-7|TRBV7-9|few|.
TGTGCCAGCAGCTTAAAGCTCTCCAGGGCTCGTGGCGACGAGCAGTACTTC
CASSLKLSRARGDEQYF
>TRBJ2-3|TRBV24-1|.|.
TGTGCCACCAGTGATAAAGGGGGAGGCACAGATACGCAGTATTTT
CATSDKGGGTDTQYF
>TRBJ2-3|TRBV20-1|.|.
TGCAGTGCTAATCGTCCGGGAGTTGGCCCAGATACGCAGTATTTT
CSANRPGVGPDTQYF
>TRBJ2-3|TRBV3-1|few|TRBD2
TGTGCCAGCAGCCAAGTCCTCAGCGGGAGCGGTGGGGATACGCAGTATTTT
CASSQVLSGSGGDTQYF
>TRBJ2-6|TRBV5-1|few|.
TGCGCCAGCAGCTCAACAGCCGACTCTGGGGCCAACGTCCTGACTTTC
CASSSTADSGANVLTF
>TRBJ2-5|TRBV20-1|.|TRBD2
TGCAGTGCTAGAGGGGGACTACAAGAGACCCAGTACTTC
CSARGGLQETQYF